Included here is one TCR beta chain sequence, with context. This clone's antigen is unknown. Base qualities are missing; no much larger clone stands one base away. The protocol used for the library was the immunoSEQ multiplex PCR assay. This is the immuneACCESS table as TCRdb keeps it, with only in-frame sequences that have V and J called. A part of the clones is gone; compared with another copy, unresolved V genes explain less than half, and the rest is unexplained. In all, the sample holds 75,000 to 95,000 clones, and 94% of those were seen once. The biggest ten clones account for about 0.25% of the sample. The CDR3 starts with the cysteine, ends with the phenylalanine, and has 16 residues. The entry retains the CDR3 DNA only, 48 bases that are in frame from base 1. From a lookup of the germline V gene (reference sequence), CDR1 and CDR2 are MNHNY and SVGAGI. The germline V and J ends show losses of 6 bases and 9 bases respectively, and no gene match explains 11 bases of the junction.

The data derive from a study of technical replicates of blood from several donors (dated 2017 in TCRdb). This TCR derives from a human donor in good health. This receptor chain uses TRBV6-6 and TRBJ2-1, and TRBD2 aligns with 13 junction nucleotides. Source material: T cells isolated from PBMCs. The bases are TGTGCCAGCAGAAAAAACCCGGGACTAGCGGGACTTGAGCAGTTCTTC. This yields the protein CASRKNPGLAGLEQFF.